These 27 T cell receptor beta chains were all obtained from the same sample, sequenced in a study of cytomegalovirus exposure and HLA in healthy donors. Sequencing was performed with immunoSEQ multiplex PCR; in TCRdb, only in-frame clones are kept and a portion is missing. The sample holds roughly 60,000 clones, 92% seen once. Sequencing was performed on PBMCs. The receptors derive from a young woman in good health and CMV-seronegative.

V usage is TRBV2 and J usage is TRBJ1-5; TRBD1 might be the D (5 bases). The CDR3 is 15 amino acids. The ends were cut back, 2 bases at V and 2 bases at J, with 10 bases in the middle. Germline CDR1 is SNHLY and CDR2 is FYNNEI. The CDR3 loop is CASSEQGYGNQPQHF. Here the CDR3 DNA reads TGTGCCAGCAGTGAACAGGGTTATGGCAATCAGCCCCAGCATTTT.

This clone showed up just once. The rearrangement links TRBV6-5 to TRBJ1-3, with a weak D call TRBD1 (5 bases). This CDR3 is built from 13 residues. CDR1 is MNHEY, CDR2 SVGAGI, per germline. Trimming took 5 bases from V and 6 from J, leaving 11 bases between them. The CDR3 nucleotides are TGTGCCAGCAGTCCTCCGGGGGAAAACACCATATATTTT. Translated, it gives CASSPPGENTIYF.

The chain is built from TRBV7-9 and TRBJ2-5, with TRBD2 identical over 8 bases. The germline V gene has CDR1 SEHNR and CDR2 FQNEAQ (reference sequence). The CDR3 contains 17 residues. The V and J ends lost 2 bases and 2 bases, in that order; junction bases with no gene match: 10. The CDR3 is CASSLLGSGREQETQYF. The DNA of the CDR3 is TGTGCCAGCAGCTTATTGGGAAGCGGGAGAGAACAAGAGACCCAGTACTTC.

The chain uses TRBV18 and TRBJ1-1; TRBD1 might be the D (5 bases). This CDR3 region has 13 residues. Germline values: CDR1 KGHSH, CDR2 LQKENI. V lost 6 bases, J lost 1 base, and 9 bases lay in between. CDR3 bases: TGTGCCAGCTCCCGACAGCAGAACACTGAAGCTTTCTTT. This translates into CASSRQQNTEAFF.

The chain joins TRBV5-1 to TRBJ1-6; 11 nucleotides agree with TRBD1. The CDR3 spans 18 residues. The germline V gene has CDR1 SGHRS and CDR2 YFSETQ. With 4 bases clipped from V and 7 bases from J, the junction kept 13 bases outside the gene matches. In DNA, the CDR3 is TGCGCCAGCAGCCGGACAGGGGGCGCGGGGGGCCCAAATTCACCCCTCCACTTT. Translated: CASSRTGGAGGPNSPLHF.

The rearrangement uses TRBV18 and TRBJ2-5, with TRBD2 matching 9 bases. The CDR3 is made up of 20 amino acids. Trimming removed 4 bases from V and 0 bases from J; junction bases left unmatched: 18. Per germline, CDR1 KGHSH and CDR2 LQKENI. The CDR3 loop reads CASSQVSGGTGYTHQETQYF. CDR3 bases: TGTGCCAGCTCACAGGTAAGCGGGGGGACGGGTTATACCCACCAAGAGACCCAGTACTTC.

The CDR3, as DNA: TGTGCCAGCAGTGAACCAATGGGCCAGCCCCAGCATTTT. Translated: CASSEPMGQPQHF. V gene TRBV6-1 combines with J gene TRBJ1-5; no definite D call. V lost 2 bases and J 7 bases, leaving 9 bases between the germline ends. Germline values: CDR1 MNHNS, CDR2 SASEGT. This CDR3 contains 13 residues.

This sequence joins TRBV6-6 and TRBJ2-5, with TRBD2 identical over 7 bases. Germline CDR1 MNHNY, CDR2 SVGAGI (reference sequence). V lost 2 bases, J lost 0 bases, and 3 bases stayed unmatched. This CDR3 spans 15 amino acids. The CDR3 region is CASSYLGTNQETQYF. The CDR3 region has the DNA TGTGCCAGCAGTTACCTAGGGACTAACCAAGAGACCCAGTACTTC.

This clone has only one observation. V is TRBV6-5 and J is TRBJ2-3; D is possibly TRBD1 (5 bases). CDR1 and CDR2 from the germline V gene are MNHEY and SVGAGI. The CDR3 totals 14 residues. V was cut by 2 bases and J by 2 bases, with 8 bases left in between. CDR3 DNA sequence: TGTGCCAGCAGTTACACAGGCCTCACAGATACGCAGTATTTT. Translating it yields CASSYTGLTDTQYF.

The V call is TRBV27, the J call TRBJ2-7; a weak D match, TRBD2 (5 bases). The V gene's germline CDR1 is MNHEY and CDR2 SMNVEV (reference sequence). The CDR3 length is 13 residues. Trimming left V 0 bases short and J 2 bases short, with 5 bases between. CDR3 nucleotides: TGTGCCAGCAGTTTATCGGGAGCCTACGAGCAGTACTTC. This encodes CASSLSGAYEQYF.

This chain connects TRBV11-2 to TRBJ1-2; the match to TRBD1 covers 8 bases. Germline V gene lookup returns CDR1 SGHAT and CDR2 FQNNGV. The junction had 12 bases not matched to a gene; V was cut back by 5 bases and J by 4 bases. The CDR3 covers 16 residues. CDR3 DNA sequence: TGTGCCAGCAGCCTGGCCGGGACAGGCTCTTTCTATGGCTACACCTTC. Translating it yields CASSLAGTGSFYGYTF. The full variable domain, with the rest looked up from reference TRBV11-2 and TRBJ1-2, is EAGVAQSPRYKIIEKRQSVAFWCNPISGHATLYWYQQILGQGPKLLIQFQNNGVVDDSQLPKDRFSAERLKGVDSTLKIQPAKLEDSAVYLCASSLAGTGSFYGYTFGSGTRLTVV.

The rearrangement uses TRBV5-6 and TRBJ1-4; 10 bases match TRBD1. This CDR3 contains 17 residues. Germline assignment: CDR1 SGHDT and CDR2 YYEEEE. J gave up 4 bases and V 0 bases, and 6 bases lay outside the gene matches. The CDR3 region has the DNA TGTGCCAGCAGCTTGGGACAGGGGGCGCCGGGTAATGAAAAACTGTTTTTT. It translates to CASSLGQGAPGNEKLFF.

V is TRBV6-1 and J is TRBJ2-5, with D possibly matching TRBD1 (5 bases). Between the trimmed V and J ends, which lost 3 bases and 4 bases, there was a span of 12 bases. The germline CDR1 and CDR2 sequences are MNHNS and SASEGT. This CDR3 is 14 amino acids long. The CDR3 DNA reads as TGTGCCAGCAGTGACAGGGTCATGAGAGAGACCCAGTACTTC. As protein: CASSDRVMRETQYF.

The V call is TRBV5-5, the J call TRBJ2-5; 8 bases match TRBD2. J gave up 1 base and V 4 bases, and 9 bases lay outside the gene matches. The CDR3 spans 16 residues. Germline V lookup: CDR1 SGHKS, CDR2 YYEKEE (reference sequence). CDR3 DNA sequence: TGTGCCAGCAGCCGAAGAGGCGGGGGGTCCCAAGAGACCCAGTACTTC. It codes for CASSRRGGGSQETQYF. Full variable domain (outside the CDR3, taken from reference TRBV5-5 and TRBJ2-5): DAGVTQSPTHLIKTRGQQVTLRCSPISGHKSVSWYQQVLGQGPQFIFQYYEKEERGRGNFPDRFSARQFPNYSSELNVNALLLGDSALYLCASSRRGGGSQETQYFGPGTRLLVL.

This sequence joins TRBV15 and TRBJ2-5, with a weak D call TRBD2 (6 bases). Trimming left V 1 base short and J 5 bases short, with 14 bases between. This CDR3 is 15 amino acids long. Germline assignment: CDR1 LNHNV and CDR2 YYDKDF (reference sequence). This chain's CDR3 is CATSRGVADGETQYF. The CDR3 nucleotides read TGTGCCACCAGCAGAGGCGTAGCGGATGGGGAGACCCAGTACTTC.

The chain is built from TRBV29-1 and TRBJ1-5; D might be TRBD1 (6 bases). From germline, CDR1 is SQVTM and CDR2 ANQGSEA. Trimming stripped 5 bases from V and 4 bases from J, with 12 bases between. The CDR3 spans 13 residues. Here the CDR3 DNA reads TGCAGCGTTTCTCAAGGGGGAAATCAGCCCCAGCATTTT. This gives the protein CSVSQGGNQPQHF.

The V call is TRBV7-9, the J call TRBJ1-2; unclear D gene. CDR1 is SEHNR, CDR2 FQNEAQ, per germline (reference sequence). V gave up 7 bases and J gave up 0 bases, with 9 bases separating them. CDR3 length: 13 amino acids. CDR3 sequence (DNA): TGTGCCAGCACCACTGATTCTAACTATGGCTACACCTTC. Amino acids: CASTTDSNYGYTF.

The CDR3 coding sequence is TGTGCCAGCTCACCACCAGGGACAGGGAATGGCTACACCTTC. Its translation is CASSPPGTGNGYTF. V usage is TRBV18 and J usage is TRBJ1-2; 9 bases are shared with TRBD1. CDR1 is KGHSH and CDR2 is LQKENI in the germline V gene. This CDR3 spans 14 amino acids. The ends lost 0 bases at V and 6 bases at J; junction bases unmatched: 2.

This clone was detected once. V is TRBV11-3 and J is TRBJ1-1, with D hard to call. The germline V gene has CDR1 SGHNT and CDR2 YENEEA. The CDR3 is 11 residues long. The ends were cut back, 3 bases at V and 7 bases at J, with 6 bases in the middle. The CDR3 spells CASSFGDEAFF. CDR3 nucleotides: TGTGCCAGCAGCTTCGGGGATGAAGCTTTCTTT.

The chain has TRBV10-2 and TRBJ1-1; maybe TRBD1 (5 bases). The CDR3 sequence is 13 residues long. Germline V gene data show CDR1 as WSHSY and CDR2 as SAAADI. V lost 2 bases to trimming and J lost 5 bases, with 9 bases between them. The CDR3 protein is CASSEQGGTEAFF. Here the CDR3 DNA reads TGCGCCAGCAGTGAGCAGGGAGGAACTGAAGCTTTCTTT.

The chain uses TRBV7-2 and TRBJ2-5; D call uncertain. The V end lost 1 base, the J end lost 1 base, and 4 bases lay between the germline ends. Germline loops: CDR1 SGHTA, CDR2 FQGNSA. CDR3 length equals 13 residues. This CDR3 is CASSLGVQETQYF. The CDR3 DNA is TGTGCCAGCAGCTTAGGAGTCCAAGAGACCCAGTACTTC.

This clone was seen a single time. The chain is built from TRBV27 and TRBJ2-5; D uncertain. This CDR3 is built from 15 residues. The V and J ends lost 5 bases and 7 bases respectively, with 20 bases between them. Per the germline V gene, CDR1 is MNHEY and CDR2 is SMNVEV (reference sequence). The CDR3 nucleotides are TGTGCCAGCAGTACCTCTATCGAACCACGAGGGACCCAGTACTTC. It codes for CASSTSIEPRGTQYF.

This chain joins TRBV27 and TRBJ1-1, with D possibly matching TRBD1 (5 bases). Germline V gene data show CDR1 as MNHEY and CDR2 as SMNVEV (reference sequence). Trimming left V 1 base short and J 3 bases short, with 12 bases between. The CDR3 runs 15 residues. The CDR3 nucleotides read TGTGCCAGCAGTTTATTAGGGGTTGGGCACACTGAAGCTTTCTTT. This sequence encodes CASSLLGVGHTEAFF.

This chain uses TRBV9 with TRBJ2-2, with 8 bases matching TRBD2. The CDR3 spans 16 residues. Germline values: CDR1 SGDLS, CDR2 YYNGEE. The V and J ends lost 0 bases and 9 bases, in that order; junction bases with no gene match: 10. CDR3 amino acids: CASSVGDSGAHRELFF. The CDR3 coding sequence is TGTGCCAGCAGCGTAGGTGATAGCGGGGCACACCGGGAGCTGTTTTTT.

The chain links TRBV7-8 to TRBJ1-2; no firm D call. This CDR3 is built from 15 residues. The V end was cut by 0 bases, the J end by 7 bases, with 15 bases between. Germline CDR1 is SGHVS and CDR2 is FQNEAQ. The DNA for the CDR3 is TGTGCCAGCAGCTTAGCGCTCAGTACACCTTCTGGCTACACCTTC. It specifies CASSLALSTPSGYTF.

The chain combines TRBV27 with TRBJ2-1; D gene ambiguous. The CDR3 covers 13 residues. Trimming pared 6 bases from V and 0 bases from J, leaving 6 bases between. The germline gives CDR1 MNHEY, CDR2 SMNVEV (reference sequence). CDR3 coding DNA: TGTGCCAGCAGAGAGAGCTCCTACAATGAGCAGTTCTTC. Residues: CASRESSYNEQFF.

The chain is built from TRBV7-2 and TRBJ2-3; possibly TRBD1 for D (8 bases). The germline V and J ends were trimmed by 5 bases and 6 bases, with 18 bases remaining between them. Germline-derived CDR1 and CDR2 are SGHTA and FQGNSA. CDR3 length: 15 amino acids. The DNA of the CDR3 is TGTGCCAGCAGCCCCCGGACAGGGAGGGGGGATACGCAGTATTTT. Amino acid sequence: CASSPRTGRGDTQYF.